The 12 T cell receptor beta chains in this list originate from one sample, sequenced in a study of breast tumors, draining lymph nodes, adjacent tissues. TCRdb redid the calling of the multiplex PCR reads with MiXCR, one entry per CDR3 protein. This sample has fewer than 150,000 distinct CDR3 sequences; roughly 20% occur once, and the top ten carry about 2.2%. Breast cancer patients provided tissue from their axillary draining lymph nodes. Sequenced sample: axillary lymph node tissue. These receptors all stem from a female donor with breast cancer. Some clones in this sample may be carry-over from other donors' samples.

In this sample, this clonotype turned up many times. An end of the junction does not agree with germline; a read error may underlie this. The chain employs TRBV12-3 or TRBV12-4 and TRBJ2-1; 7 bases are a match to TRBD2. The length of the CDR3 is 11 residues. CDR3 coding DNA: TGTGCCAGCAGGTTAGCGGGTGAGCAGTTCTTC. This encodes CASRLAGEQFF.

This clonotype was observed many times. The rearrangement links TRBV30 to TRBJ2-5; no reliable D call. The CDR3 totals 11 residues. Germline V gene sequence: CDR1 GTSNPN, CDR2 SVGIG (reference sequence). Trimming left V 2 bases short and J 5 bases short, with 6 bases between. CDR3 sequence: CAWSPLETQYF. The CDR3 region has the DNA TGTGCCTGGAGTCCCCTGGAGACCCAGTACTTC.

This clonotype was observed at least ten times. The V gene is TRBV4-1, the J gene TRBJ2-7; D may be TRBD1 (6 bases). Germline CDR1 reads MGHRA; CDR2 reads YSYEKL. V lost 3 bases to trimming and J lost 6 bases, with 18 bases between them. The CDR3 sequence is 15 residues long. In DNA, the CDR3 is TGCGCCAGCAGCCACCCTAACAGGGATCCCGGCGAGCAGTACTTC. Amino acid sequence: CASSHPNRDPGEQYF.

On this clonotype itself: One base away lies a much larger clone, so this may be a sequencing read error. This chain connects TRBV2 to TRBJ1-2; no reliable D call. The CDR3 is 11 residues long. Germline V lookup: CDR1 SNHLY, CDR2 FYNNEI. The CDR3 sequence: CASSGENGYIF. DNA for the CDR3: TGTGCCAGCAGTGGTGAGAATGGCTACATCTTC.

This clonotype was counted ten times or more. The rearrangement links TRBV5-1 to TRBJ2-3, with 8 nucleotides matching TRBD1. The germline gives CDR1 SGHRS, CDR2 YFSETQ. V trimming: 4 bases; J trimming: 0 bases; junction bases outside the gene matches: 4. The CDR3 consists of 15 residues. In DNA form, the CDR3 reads TGCGCCAGCAGCGGAACAGGGGGTAGCACAGATACGCAGTATTTT. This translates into CASSGTGGSTDTQYF.

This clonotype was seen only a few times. Here the CDR3 DNA reads TGTGCCAGCAGCCAAGTTCTTTACGGGGGGGCCTACAATGAGCAGTTCTTC. Protein sequence: CASSQVLYGGAYNEQFF. This sequence joins TRBV3-1 and TRBJ2-1; 8 bases fit TRBD2. V was clipped by 1 base and J by 2 bases; unmatched bases: 7. Germline V gene lookup returns CDR1 LGHDT and CDR2 YNNKEL (reference sequence). This CDR3 comprises 17 residues.

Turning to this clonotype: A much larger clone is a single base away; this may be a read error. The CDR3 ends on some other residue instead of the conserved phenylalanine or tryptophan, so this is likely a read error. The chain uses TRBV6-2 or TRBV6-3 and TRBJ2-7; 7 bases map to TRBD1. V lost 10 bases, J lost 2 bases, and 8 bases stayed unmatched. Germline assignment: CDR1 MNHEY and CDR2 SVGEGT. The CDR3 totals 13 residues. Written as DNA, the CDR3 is TGTGCCACCCGCATTCAGGGGGCCTACGAGCAGTACCTC. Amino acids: CATRIQGAYEQYL.

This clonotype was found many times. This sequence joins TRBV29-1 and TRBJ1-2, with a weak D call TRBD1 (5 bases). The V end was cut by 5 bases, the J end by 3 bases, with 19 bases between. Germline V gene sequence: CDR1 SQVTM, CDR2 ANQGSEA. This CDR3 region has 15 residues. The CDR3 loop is CSVYSTRGTDYGYTF. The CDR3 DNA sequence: TGCAGCGTTTACTCCACGAGGGGAACTGACTATGGCTACACCTTC.

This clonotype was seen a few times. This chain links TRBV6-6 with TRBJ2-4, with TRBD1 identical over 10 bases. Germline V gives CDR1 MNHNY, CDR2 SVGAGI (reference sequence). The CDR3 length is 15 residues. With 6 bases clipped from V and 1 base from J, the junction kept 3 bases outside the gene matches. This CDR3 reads CASSSGQGAKNIQYF. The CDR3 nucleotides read TGTGCCAGCAGCTCGGGACAGGGGGCCAAAAACATTCAGTACTTC.

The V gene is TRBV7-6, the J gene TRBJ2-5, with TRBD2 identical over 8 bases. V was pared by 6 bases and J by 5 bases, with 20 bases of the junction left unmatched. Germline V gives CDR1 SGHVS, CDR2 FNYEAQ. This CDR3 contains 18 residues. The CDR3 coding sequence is TGTGCCAGCAGTCCCAGCGGGGGATCTACTACTCTTCATGAGACCCAGTACTTC. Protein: CASSPSGGSTTLHETQYF.

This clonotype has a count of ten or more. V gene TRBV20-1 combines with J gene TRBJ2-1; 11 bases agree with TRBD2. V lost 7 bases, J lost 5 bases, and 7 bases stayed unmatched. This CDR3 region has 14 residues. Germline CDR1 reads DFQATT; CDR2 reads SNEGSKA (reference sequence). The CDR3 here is CSGTGTSGNNEQFF. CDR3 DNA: TGCAGTGGTACCGGGACTAGCGGAAACAATGAGCAGTTCTTC.

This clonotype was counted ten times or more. The CDR3 coding sequence is TGTGCCAGCAGTTTATCGATTCCTAGCGGGAGGTCCGCCTACGAGCAGTACTTC. Protein: CASSLSIPSGRSAYEQYF. The J gene is TRBJ2-7, the V gene TRBV27, with 11 nucleotides matching TRBD2. V lost 0 bases and J lost 2; bases outside the gene matches: 9. The CDR3 covers 18 residues. The germline CDR1 and CDR2 sequences are MNHEY and SMNVEV (reference sequence).